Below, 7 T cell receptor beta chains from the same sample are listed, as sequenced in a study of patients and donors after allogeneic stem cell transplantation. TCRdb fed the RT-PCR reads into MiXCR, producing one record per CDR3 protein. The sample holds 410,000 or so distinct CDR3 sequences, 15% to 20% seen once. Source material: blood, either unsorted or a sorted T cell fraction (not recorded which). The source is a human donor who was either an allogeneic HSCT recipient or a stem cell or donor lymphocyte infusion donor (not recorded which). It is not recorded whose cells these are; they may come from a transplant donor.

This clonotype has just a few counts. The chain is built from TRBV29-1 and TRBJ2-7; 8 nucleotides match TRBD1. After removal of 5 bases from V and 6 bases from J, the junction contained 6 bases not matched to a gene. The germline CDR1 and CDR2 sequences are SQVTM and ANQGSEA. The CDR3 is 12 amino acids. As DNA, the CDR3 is TGCAGCGTTCGACAGGGGAGAGGCGAGCAGTACTTC. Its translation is CSVRQGRGEQYF.

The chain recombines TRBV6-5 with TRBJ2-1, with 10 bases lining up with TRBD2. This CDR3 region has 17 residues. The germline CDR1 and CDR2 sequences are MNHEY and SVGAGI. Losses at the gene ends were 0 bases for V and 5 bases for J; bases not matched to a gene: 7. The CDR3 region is CASSYSRLAGVHNEQFF. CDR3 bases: TGTGCCAGCAGTTACTCAAGGCTAGCGGGAGTCCACAATGAGCAGTTCTTC.

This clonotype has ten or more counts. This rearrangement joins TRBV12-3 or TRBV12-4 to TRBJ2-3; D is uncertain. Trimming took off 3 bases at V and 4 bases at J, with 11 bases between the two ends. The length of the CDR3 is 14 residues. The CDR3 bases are TGTGCCAGCAGTTTGATGTCTGGGGCAGATACGCAGTATTTT. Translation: CASSLMSGADTQYF.

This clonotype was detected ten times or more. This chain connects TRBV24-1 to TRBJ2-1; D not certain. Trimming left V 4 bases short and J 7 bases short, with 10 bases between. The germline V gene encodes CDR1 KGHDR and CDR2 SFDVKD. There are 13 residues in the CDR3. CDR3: CATSEDVGNEQFF. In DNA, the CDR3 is TGTGCCACCAGTGAGGACGTTGGGAATGAGCAGTTCTTC.

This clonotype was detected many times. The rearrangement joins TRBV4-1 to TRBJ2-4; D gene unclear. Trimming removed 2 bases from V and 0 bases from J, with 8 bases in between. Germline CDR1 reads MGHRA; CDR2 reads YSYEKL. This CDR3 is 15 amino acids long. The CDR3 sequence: CASSQTVLAKNIQYF. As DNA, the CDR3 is TGCGCCAGCAGCCAAACAGTTTTAGCCAAAAACATTCAGTACTTC.

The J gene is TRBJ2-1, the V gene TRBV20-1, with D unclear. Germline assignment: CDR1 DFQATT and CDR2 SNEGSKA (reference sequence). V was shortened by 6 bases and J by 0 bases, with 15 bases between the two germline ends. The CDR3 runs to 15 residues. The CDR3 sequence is CSANELGGSYNEQFF. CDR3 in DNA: TGCAGTGCCAACGAACTGGGCGGCTCCTACAATGAGCAGTTCTTC.

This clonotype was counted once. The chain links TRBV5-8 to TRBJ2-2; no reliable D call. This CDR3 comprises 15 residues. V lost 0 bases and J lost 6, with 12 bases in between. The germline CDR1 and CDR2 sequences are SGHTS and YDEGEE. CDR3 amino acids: CASSLALGSAGELFF. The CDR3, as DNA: TGTGCCAGCAGCTTGGCGTTGGGGTCGGCCGGGGAGCTGTTTTTT. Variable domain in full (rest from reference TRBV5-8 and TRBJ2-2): EAGVTQSPTHLIKTRGQQATLRCSPISGHTSVYWYQQALGLGLQFLLWYDEGEERNRGNFPPRFSGRQFPNYSSELNVNALELEDSALYLCASSLALGSAGELFFGEGSRLTVL.